The rows below give T cell receptor beta chains drawn from one sample of a study of blood T cell repertoires in COVID-19. Sequencing was performed with immunoSEQ multiplex PCR; in TCRdb, only in-frame clones are kept and a portion is missing. The table has about 260,000 clones, about nine tenths seen once. The sequenced sample was peripheral blood. The receptors were sampled from a woman in her twenties or thirties with COVID-19, enrolled during active disease. The CDR3 runs from the conserved cysteine through the conserved F or W. The D gene is left open where the match is weak. A clone size is listed for some rows: how often the clone was seen (once, few, many), or a class if it is expanded.

v_gene	d_gene	j_gene	abundance	CDR3aa	CDR3nt
TRBV27	.	TRBJ2-7	.	CASSSITEQYF	TGTGCCAGCAGCAGTATTACCGAGCAGTACTTC
TRBV10-3	TRBD1	TRBJ2-4	once	CAARQGNIQYF	TGTGCCGCGAGACAGGGAAACATTCAGTACTTC
TRBV2	.	TRBJ2-2	.	CASSFYRSRGGELFF	TGTGCCAGCAGCTTTTACAGGTCCCGCGGCGGGGAGCTGTTTTTT
TRBV30	.	TRBJ1-2	once	CACRGGGYTF	TGTGCCTGCAGAGGGGGTGGCTACACCTTC
TRBV15	.	TRBJ2-1	.	CATSRDLGHEQFF	TGTGCCACCAGCAGAGATCTAGGCCATGAGCAGTTCTTC
TRBV19	TRBD2	TRBJ2-7	.	CASSIVREQGYEQYF	TGTGCCAGTAGTATTGTGCGGGAGCAAGGCTACGAGCAGTACTTC
TRBV5-4	.	TRBJ2-1	.	CASSLGLGEFF	TGTGCCAGCAGCTTGGGACTAGGGGAGTTCTTC
TRBV12-2	.	TRBJ2-7	.	CASRLGPGQGTYEQYF	TGTGCAAGTCGCTTAGGTCCGGGACAGGGAACCTACGAGCAGTACTTC
TRBV10-3	TRBD1	TRBJ2-5	.	CAISIRDSQETQYF	TGTGCCATCAGCATCCGGGACAGCCAAGAGACCCAGTACTTC
TRBV30	TRBD1	TRBJ2-5	.	CAWSPDRDRAEETQYF	TGTGCCTGGAGTCCCGACCGGGACAGGGCAGAGGAGACCCAGTACTTC
TRBV5-6	.	TRBJ2-6	.	CASSVGQTSGANVLTF	TGTGCCAGCAGCGTTGGACAGACCTCTGGGGCCAACGTCCTGACTTTC
TRBV7-9	.	TRBJ2-7	.	CASRSGQSYEQYF	TGTGCCAGCAGATCAGGACAGTCCTACGAGCAGTACTTC
TRBV30	TRBD1	TRBJ1-5	.	CAWGQGINQPQHF	TGTGCCTGGGGACAGGGGATCAATCAGCCCCAGCATTTT
TRBV9	TRBD1	TRBJ1-6	.	CASSVTQGRGLGSPLHF	TGTGCCAGCAGCGTAACACAGGGGAGAGGCCTCGGTTCACCCCTCCACTTT
TRBV6-5	.	TRBJ2-3	.	CASSLIGGGTDTQYF	TGTGCCAGCAGTTTAATAGGCGGGGGCACAGATACGCAGTATTTT
TRBV19	.	TRBJ1-6	.	CASSIGGSPLHF	TGTGCCAGTAGTATAGGAGGATCACCCCTCCACTTT
TRBV6-1	TRBD2	TRBJ2-1	.	CASKKDSGRNEQFF	TGTGCCAGCAAGAAAGATAGCGGGAGGAATGAGCAGTTCTTC
TRBV11-2	TRBD2	TRBJ2-7	.	CASSSYPTGLERSEQYF	TGTGCCAGCAGCTCCTATCCTACGGGACTAGAAAGGTCCGAGCAGTACTTC
TRBV14	.	TRBJ1-2	.	CASSPWPYRGGYTF	TGTGCCAGCAGCCCCTGGCCCTACCGGGGTGGCTACACCTTC
TRBV25-1	TRBD2	TRBJ2-2	.	CASSEYLSGRVTGELFF	TGTGCCAGCAGTGAATATCTAAGCGGGAGGGTCACCGGGGAGCTGTTTTTT
TRBV2	TRBD2	TRBJ2-2	.	CASSVGSGRVTGELFF	TGTGCCAGCAGTGTCGGGAGCGGGAGGGTCACCGGGGAGCTGTTTTTT
TRBV6-1	TRBD1	TRBJ1-6	.	CASSDRTGLSPLHF	TGTGCCAGCAGTGACCGGACAGGGCTTTCACCCCTCCACTTT
TRBV29-1	.	TRBJ2-1	few	CSVGPSGELGNEQFF	TGCAGCGTTGGGCCCTCGGGGGAGTTAGGCAATGAGCAGTTCTTC
TRBV19	.	TRBJ2-1	.	CASSIGRRDEQFF	TGTGCCAGTAGTATAGGAAGGAGGGATGAGCAGTTCTTC
TRBV6-5	.	TRBJ2-3	.	CASRRRAGSTDTQYF	TGTGCCAGCAGGCGGAGGGCTGGGAGCACAGATACGCAGTATTTT
TRBV7-8	TRBD2	TRBJ2-3	.	CASSLSTSGRVADTQYF	TGTGCCAGCAGCTTATCGACTAGCGGGAGAGTAGCAGATACGCAGTATTTT
TRBV14	.	TRBJ1-2	.	CASSQGQNYGYTF	TGTGCCAGCAGCCAAGGACAAAACTATGGCTACACCTTC
TRBV5-1	.	TRBJ2-3	.	CASIAENTDTQYF	TGCGCCAGCATTGCGGAGAACACAGATACGCAGTATTTT
TRBV3-1/TRBV3-2	.	TRBJ1-1	few	CASSQKGVRPEAFF	TGTGCCAGCAGCCAGAAAGGGGTTCGACCTGAAGCTTTCTTT
TRBV19	.	TRBJ1-6	.	CASQYRQDNSPLHF	TGTGCCAGCCAGTATCGGCAGGATAATTCACCCCTCCACTTT
TRBV10-1	.	TRBJ1-5	.	CASSGQVDQPQHF	TGCGCCAGCAGCGGACAAGTTGATCAGCCCCAGCATTTT
TRBV7-9	.	TRBJ2-5	.	CASSSEQGETQYF	TGTGCCAGCAGTTCCGAACAGGGAGAGACCCAGTACTTC
TRBV10-1	.	TRBJ2-7	once	CASSPWTGSYEQYF	TGCGCCAGCAGTCCTTGGACGGGGTCCTACGAGCAGTACTTC
TRBV6-2/TRBV6-3	.	TRBJ1-4	.	CASSYSLWRDGFEGKEKLFF	TGTGCCAGCAGTTACTCCCTCTGGCGGGACGGCTTCGAGGGGAAGGAAAAACTGTTTTTT
TRBV7-2	TRBD2	TRBJ2-1	.	CASSLGSGRGFF	TGTGCCAGCAGCTTAGGTAGCGGGAGGGGGTTCTTC
TRBV4-3	TRBD1	TRBJ2-1	.	CASSQDTGTGGYNEQFF	TGCGCCAGCAGCCAAGATACCGGGACAGGGGGCTACAATGAGCAGTTCTTC
TRBV10-3	.	TRBJ2-2	.	CAISELGELFF	TGTGCCATCAGTGAACTCGGGGAGCTGTTTTTT
TRBV23-1	TRBD1	TRBJ1-2	.	CASSQRQGAQNYGYTF	TGCGCCAGCAGTCAACGTCAGGGGGCGCAAAACTATGGCTACACCTTC
TRBV28	.	TRBJ2-2	.	CASSLVDYTGELFF	TGTGCCAGCAGTTTGGTAGATTACACCGGGGAGCTGTTTTTT
TRBV11-1	.	TRBJ1-1	once	CASSAGGGGMNTEAFF	TGTGCCAGCAGCGCGGGAGGGGGGGGAATGAACACTGAAGCTTTCTTT
TRBV2	.	TRBJ1-1	.	CASSSTEEAFF	TGTGCCAGCAGTTCAACAGAGGAAGCTTTCTTT
TRBV28	TRBD1	TRBJ1-1	.	CASSSPGGEAFF	TGTGCCAGCAGTTCCCCAGGGGGTGAAGCTTTCTTT
TRBV5-6	.	TRBJ1-4	.	CASSLSYGEGEKLFF	TGTGCCAGCAGCTTGTCTTACGGGGAGGGTGAAAAACTGTTTTTT